The 2 T cell receptor beta chains below all came from one sample that was sequenced in a study of blood T cell repertoires in COVID-19. Using immunoSEQ multiplex PCR, the repertoire was profiled, and TCRdb retains in-frame clones only, with some absent. The table shows approximately 300,000 clones, with 89% occurring only once. Sequenced input: PBMCs or T cells enriched from blood (not recorded which). These receptors all stem from a man aged 55-75 years who had recovered from COVID-19.

The chain combines TRBV5-1 with TRBJ2-1; 7 bases are shared with TRBD2. The J segment lost 0 bases and the V segment lost 7 bases, leaving 7 bases of the junction unmatched. The CDR3 has 15 residues. CDR1 is SGHRS, CDR2 YFSETQ, per germline. The CDR3 sequence: CASGGGRSSYNEQFF. In nucleotides, the CDR3 is TGCGCCAGCGGCGGCGGGAGAAGCTCCTACAATGAGCAGTTCTTC. The whole variable domain, filled in from reference TRBV5-1 and TRBJ2-1, reads KAGVTQTPRYLIKTRGQQVTLSCSPISGHRSVSWYQQTPGQGLQFLFEYFSETQRNKGNFPGRFSGRQFSNSRSEMNVSTLELGDSALYLCASGGGRSSYNEQFFGPGTRLTVL.

The V call is TRBV30, the J call TRBJ2-7; TRBD1 aligns across 8 bases. The CDR3 sequence is 13 residues long. From germline, CDR1 is GTSNPN and CDR2 SVGIG (reference sequence). V was clipped by 7 bases and J by 1 base; unmatched bases: 6. CDR3 coding DNA: TGTGCCTCTAGACAGGGGCCGTCCTACGAGCAGTACTTC. Translation gives CASRQGPSYEQYF.